This TCR beta chain was recorded in a study of identical twins. This clonotype appeared many times. Its antigen is currently unknown. The study's findings and limits: In cord blood, abundant beta clonotypes had fewer insertions; memory showed no trend.

Each cDNA held unique molecular identifiers, and template switching gave it a universal primer site. TCRdb analysed the 5' RACE reads with MiXCR anew, one entry per CDR3 protein. The data show approximately 890,000 distinct CDR3 sequences, more than 9% seen once. The CDR3 loop spans 15 amino acids. Looked up from germline, CDR1 is SEHNR and CDR2 is FQNEAQ (reference sequence). With 3 bases removed from V and 3 bases from J, the gap between germline ends came to 12 bases. This sample was shared with a second study, whose subject was yellow fever vaccine responses in identical twins.

This chain joins TRBV7-9 and TRBJ1-5; TRBD1 is a possible D gene (6 bases). The TCR originated in a woman aged 18-29 years in good health. Sequencing was done on a sample of PBMCs. CDR3 protein: CASSFSTGDNQPQHF. The CDR3 bases are TGTGCCAGCAGCTTTTCGACAGGTGACAATCAGCCCCAGCATTTT. Supplemented by reference TRBV7-9 and TRBJ1-5, the full variable domain reads DTGVSQNPRHKITKRGQNVTFRCDPISEHNRLYWYRQTLGQGPEFLTYFQNEAQLEKSRLLSDRFSAERPKGSFSTLEIQRTEQGDSAMYLCASSFSTGDNQPQHFGDGTRLSIL.